What follows is one T cell receptor (beta chain) and its context. Repertoires were generated with immunoSEQ multiplex PCR, while TCRdb's copy carries only in-frame clones and drops some. The sample records some 410,000 clones, approximately 90% being singletons. Cohort allocation depended upon clinical history that participants reported. This sample stems from a study of blood T cell repertoires in COVID-19. Study background: The study drew acute and convalescent COVID-19 samples from the United States, Italy and Spain.

The V gene's germline CDR1 is MNHNY and CDR2 SVGAGI (reference sequence). The J segment lost 2 bases and the V segment lost 5 bases, leaving 4 bases of the junction unmatched. The CDR3 consists of 14 residues. J is TRBJ2-7 and V is TRBV6-6, with 9 bases fitting TRBD1. The origin of this receptor is a woman aged 25 to 45 with acute COVID-19. Input material: PBMCs or T cells enriched from blood (not recorded which). CDR3 sequence (DNA): TGTGCCAGCAGTCCGGGACAGGGAACCTACGAGCAGTACTTC. Translating gives CASSPGQGTYEQYF.